Listed below are T cell receptor beta chains from one sample, sequenced in a study of control samples from healthy donors and cancer patients. Sequencing was performed with immunoSEQ multiplex PCR; in TCRdb, only in-frame clones are kept and a portion is missing. The sample carries roughly 150,000 clones, roughly 93% recorded once. The sample taken for sequencing was blood. The receptors were gathered from a man aged 50-59 years in good health. Both conserved end residues are part of each CDR3. The order of the fields is CDR3 DNA, CDR3 protein, V gene, J gene, clone size, D gene. D genes are given only for firm matches. Clone size is given for some rows only: seen once, a few or many times, or a class if the clone is expanded.

cdr3_nt: TGCGCCAGCAGCCTCAGGACAGGGGGTGATGAAAAACTGTTTTTT; cdr3_aa: CASSLRTGGDEKLFF; v_call: TRBV5-1; j_call: TRBJ1-4; clone_size: NA; d_call: TRBD1
cdr3_nt: TGTGCAAGTCGCTTCCCTCAATCCTGTTCAAGGGGGAGGAACTATGGCTACACCTTC; cdr3_aa: CASRFPQSCSRGRNYGYTF; v_call: TRBV12-2; j_call: TRBJ1-2; clone_size: NA; d_call: NA
cdr3_nt: TGCGCCAGCAGCCCCCTCGCTGGGGTCCCCGGGGAGCTGTTTTTT; cdr3_aa: CASSPLAGVPGELFF; v_call: TRBV5-1; j_call: TRBJ2-2; clone_size: NA; d_call: NA
cdr3_nt: TGTGCCACCAGTGAGTTGGGGACTAGCACAGATACGCAGTATTTT; cdr3_aa: CATSELGTSTDTQYF; v_call: TRBV24-1; j_call: TRBJ2-3; clone_size: NA; d_call: NA
cdr3_nt: TGTGCCAGCTCACCACTGGCGGCAGAGGACCATTATGAAGCTTTCTTT; cdr3_aa: CASSPLAAEDHYEAFF; v_call: TRBV18; j_call: TRBJ1-1; clone_size: once; d_call: NA
cdr3_nt: TGTGCCAGCAGCACGCGACAGGGGGAAGAAAAACTGTTTTTT; cdr3_aa: CASSTRQGEEKLFF; v_call: TRBV5-4; j_call: TRBJ1-4; clone_size: NA; d_call: TRBD1
cdr3_nt: TGCGCCAGCAGCTCCCAGGGGGGAGTCACTGAAGCTTTCTTT; cdr3_aa: CASSSQGGVTEAFF; v_call: TRBV5-1; j_call: TRBJ1-1; clone_size: once; d_call: TRBD1
cdr3_nt: TGTGCCAGCAGCTTTAGAGGGGCAGGAAACACCATATATTTT; cdr3_aa: CASSFRGAGNTIYF; v_call: TRBV7-9; j_call: TRBJ1-3; clone_size: NA; d_call: NA
cdr3_nt: TGTGCCAGCAGTCCCGGGACAGCCTACAATGAGCAGTTCTTC; cdr3_aa: CASSPGTAYNEQFF; v_call: TRBV2; j_call: TRBJ2-1; clone_size: NA; d_call: TRBD1
cdr3_nt: TGTGCCAGCACCGAAGCGGGGTTTAATTCACCCCTCCACTTT; cdr3_aa: CASTEAGFNSPLHF; v_call: TRBV25-1; j_call: TRBJ1-6; clone_size: NA; d_call: NA
cdr3_nt: TGCAGCGGGCGACAGGGGTACAATGAGCAGTTCTTC; cdr3_aa: CSGRQGYNEQFF; v_call: TRBV29-1; j_call: TRBJ2-1; clone_size: few; d_call: TRBD1
cdr3_nt: TGTGCCAGCAGCTCGGCCTGGACAGACAATCAGCCCCAGCATTTT; cdr3_aa: CASSSAWTDNQPQHF; v_call: TRBV5-5; j_call: TRBJ1-5; clone_size: NA; d_call: NA
cdr3_nt: TGTGCCAGCAGCTTAGGAGTTCGCGGGAGGGCCTCTCTCAATGAGCAGTTCTTC; cdr3_aa: CASSLGVRGRASLNEQFF; v_call: TRBV7-9; j_call: TRBJ2-1; clone_size: NA; d_call: TRBD2
cdr3_nt: TGTGCCAGCGAAAGGGGCTCTGGAAACACCATATATTTT; cdr3_aa: CASERGSGNTIYF; v_call: TRBV2; j_call: TRBJ1-3; clone_size: once; d_call: NA
cdr3_nt: TGTGCCAGCAGTTCGCCGGGACAGGTCTCTGGAAACACCATATATTTT; cdr3_aa: CASSSPGQVSGNTIYF; v_call: TRBV28; j_call: TRBJ1-3; clone_size: NA; d_call: TRBD1
cdr3_nt: TGTGCCAGCAGTTACCTTAGCCCCCCGAACAATGAGCAGTTCTTC; cdr3_aa: CASSYLSPPNNEQFF; v_call: TRBV6-5; j_call: TRBJ2-1; clone_size: NA; d_call: NA
cdr3_nt: TGTGCCAGCAGATCCGGGACTAGCGGGATAGCTGGCACAGATACGCAGTATTTT; cdr3_aa: CASRSGTSGIAGTDTQYF; v_call: TRBV2; j_call: TRBJ2-3; clone_size: NA; d_call: TRBD2
cdr3_nt: TGTGCCAGCAGCGTAGTGCCTCTCCTCACAGATACGCAGTATTTT; cdr3_aa: CASSVVPLLTDTQYF; v_call: TRBV9; j_call: TRBJ2-3; clone_size: NA; d_call: NA
cdr3_nt: TGTGCCAGCAGCGAAAACCTAGGAAACACCATATATTTT; cdr3_aa: CASSENLGNTIYF; v_call: TRBV3-1/TRBV3-2; j_call: TRBJ1-3; clone_size: few; d_call: NA
cdr3_nt: TGTGCCAGCAGTAGGGGGCTGGGGGATACGCAGTATTTT; cdr3_aa: CASSRGLGDTQYF; v_call: TRBV6-5; j_call: TRBJ2-3; clone_size: NA; d_call: TRBD1
cdr3_nt: TGTGCCAGCAGCTCCGGGTTCCGAGAAAAACTGTTTTTT; cdr3_aa: CASSSGFREKLFF; v_call: TRBV27; j_call: TRBJ1-4; clone_size: NA; d_call: NA
cdr3_nt: TGTGCCAGCAGTTCTCCGGCACAGAAGGGACGAAATGAGCAGTTCTTC; cdr3_aa: CASSSPAQKGRNEQFF; v_call: TRBV6-2/TRBV6-3; j_call: TRBJ2-1; clone_size: NA; d_call: NA
cdr3_nt: TGTGCCAGCAGCTTATTAGCGGCTCCCTACAATGAGCAGTTCTTC; cdr3_aa: CASSLLAAPYNEQFF; v_call: TRBV5-6; j_call: TRBJ2-1; clone_size: NA; d_call: NA
cdr3_nt: TGTGGGAAGAGCTCCTACAATGAGCAGTTCTTC; cdr3_aa: CGKSSYNEQFF; v_call: TRBV27; j_call: TRBJ2-1; clone_size: NA; d_call: NA
cdr3_nt: TGCGCCAGCAGCTTAGGACAGGGGTTTAGAGATGAGCAGTTCTTC; cdr3_aa: CASSLGQGFRDEQFF; v_call: TRBV5-1; j_call: TRBJ2-1; clone_size: NA; d_call: TRBD1
cdr3_nt: TGCAGCGTTGAAGCAACCAGAGGCTATGGCTACACCTTC; cdr3_aa: CSVEATRGYGYTF; v_call: TRBV29-1; j_call: TRBJ1-2; clone_size: NA; d_call: NA
cdr3_nt: TGTGCCAGCTCACCAGGGGTGGCGGGGCCCCAGCATTTT; cdr3_aa: CASSPGVAGPQHF; v_call: TRBV18; j_call: TRBJ1-5; clone_size: NA; d_call: NA
cdr3_nt: TGTGCCAGCAGCCTGGGACAGTTCTATGGCTACACCTTC; cdr3_aa: CASSLGQFYGYTF; v_call: TRBV2; j_call: TRBJ1-2; clone_size: NA; d_call: TRBD1
cdr3_nt: TGTGCCAGCAGCCCCCGACTAGCGGGAGCCCAGCAGTACTTC; cdr3_aa: CASSPRLAGAQQYF; v_call: TRBV5-5; j_call: TRBJ2-7; clone_size: NA; d_call: TRBD2
cdr3_nt: TGTGCCAGCAGCGCGCAGGGTTTTAGTTCCTATAATTCACCCCTCCACTTT; cdr3_aa: CASSAQGFSSYNSPLHF; v_call: TRBV9; j_call: TRBJ1-6; clone_size: NA; d_call: NA
cdr3_nt: TGTGCCAGCAGTACGAACAGGTATCTTAACTATGGCTACACCTTC; cdr3_aa: CASSTNRYLNYGYTF; v_call: TRBV6-2/TRBV6-3; j_call: TRBJ1-2; clone_size: NA; d_call: NA